This T cell receptor (beta chain) derives from a study of cytomegalovirus exposure and HLA in healthy donors. For this clone: The antigen is not known.

The primer mix had 60 Vbeta and 13 Jbeta primers. The method was immunoSEQ multiplex PCR; TCRdb's version includes in-frame clones alone and lacks a portion of them. The sample consists of over 150,000 clones, around four fifths of them appearing once. Broader study findings: As a later analysis revealed, most CMV-associated TCR beta chains appeared HLA-restricted. Available immune exposure information covered CMV serostatus only.

The length of the CDR3 is 14 residues. Germline V gene lookup returns CDR1 GTSNPN and CDR2 SVGIG (reference sequence). J gave up 4 bases and V 7 bases, and 10 bases lay outside the gene matches. This chain links TRBV30 with TRBJ2-3, with 8 nucleotides matching TRBD1. Material for sequencing was PBMCs. This TCR was sampled from a man in his fifties in good health and CMV-seropositive. The chain's CDR3 is CASEQGVPADTQYF. CDR3 nucleotide sequence: TGTGCCTCTGAACAGGGGGTTCCGGCAGATACGCAGTATTTT.